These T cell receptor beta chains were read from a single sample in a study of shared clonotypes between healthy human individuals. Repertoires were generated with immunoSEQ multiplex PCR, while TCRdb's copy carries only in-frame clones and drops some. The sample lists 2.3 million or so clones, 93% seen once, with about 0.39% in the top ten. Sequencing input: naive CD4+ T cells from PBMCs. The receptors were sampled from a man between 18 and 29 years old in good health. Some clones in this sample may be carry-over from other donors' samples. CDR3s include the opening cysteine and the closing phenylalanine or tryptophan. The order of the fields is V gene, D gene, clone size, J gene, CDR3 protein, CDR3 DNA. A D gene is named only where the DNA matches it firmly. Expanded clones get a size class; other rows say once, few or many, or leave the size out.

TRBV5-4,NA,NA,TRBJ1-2,CASSLRERVFHGYTF,TGTGCCAGCAGCTTAAGGGAAAGGGTCTTCCATGGCTACACCTTC
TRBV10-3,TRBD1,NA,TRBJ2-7,CAISESRDREHEQYF,TGTGCCATCAGTGAGTCCCGGGACAGGGAACACGAGCAGTACTTC
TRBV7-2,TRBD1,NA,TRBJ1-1,CASSLTGGTEAFF,TGTGCCAGCAGCTTGACAGGGGGGACTGAAGCTTTCTTT
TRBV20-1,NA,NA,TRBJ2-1,CSARRNEQFF,TGCAGTGCCAGGAGGAATGAGCAGTTCTTC
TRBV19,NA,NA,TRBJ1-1,CASSIASEAFF,TGTGCCAGTAGTATAGCGAGTGAAGCTTTCTTT
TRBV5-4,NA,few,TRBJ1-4,CASSLGWNPNEKLFF,TGTGCCAGCAGCTTGGGGTGGAACCCGAATGAAAAACTGTTTTTT
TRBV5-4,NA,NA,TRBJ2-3,CASSLARTSTDTQYF,TGTGCCAGCAGCTTGGCGCGGACTAGCACAGATACGCAGTATTTT
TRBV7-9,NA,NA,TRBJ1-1,CASSQRGGLEAFF,TGTGCCAGCAGCCAGCGGGGGGGCCTTGAAGCTTTCTTT
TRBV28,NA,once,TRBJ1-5,CASSPLGPRDQPQHF,TGTGCCAGCAGTCCCTTAGGGCCCCGGGATCAGCCCCAGCATTTT
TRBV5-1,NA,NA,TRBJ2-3,CASSLRGRKADTQYF,TGCGCCAGCAGCTTGAGAGGGAGGAAAGCAGATACGCAGTATTTT
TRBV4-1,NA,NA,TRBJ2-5,CASSQALFPGETQYF,TGCGCCAGCAGCCAAGCCCTTTTTCCTGGGGAGACCCAGTACTTC
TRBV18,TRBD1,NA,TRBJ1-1,CASSPKGQGETEAFF,TGTGCCAGCTCACCGAAGGGACAGGGCGAAACTGAAGCTTTCTTT
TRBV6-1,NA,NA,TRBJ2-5,CASSESGYMGETQYF,TGTGCCAGCAGTGAGTCAGGGTACATGGGGGAGACCCAGTACTTC
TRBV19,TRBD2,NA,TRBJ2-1,CASSIRGRVGDNEQFF,TGTGCCAGTAGTATACGCGGGAGGGTCGGGGACAATGAGCAGTTCTTC
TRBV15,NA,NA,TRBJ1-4,CATSDGPFYEKLFF,TGTGCCACCAGTGATGGGCCCTTCTATGAAAAACTGTTTTTT
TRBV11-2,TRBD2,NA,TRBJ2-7,CASSVTSGRAVGRGEQYF,TGTGCCAGCAGCGTTACTAGCGGGAGGGCGGTCGGGCGGGGCGAGCAGTACTTC
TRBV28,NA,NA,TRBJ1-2,CASSLGPGIYGYTF,TGTGCCAGCAGTTTAGGGCCGGGGATATATGGCTACACCTTC
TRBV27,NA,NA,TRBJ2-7,CASSLALSREQYF,TGTGCCAGCAGTTTAGCGTTATCGAGGGAGCAGTACTTC
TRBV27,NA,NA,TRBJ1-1,CASPQSGGAFF,TGTGCCAGCCCACAGTCGGGGGGGGCTTTCTTT
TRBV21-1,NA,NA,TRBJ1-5,CASSIKGQPQHF,TGTGCCAGCAGCATTAAGGGTCAGCCCCAGCATTTT
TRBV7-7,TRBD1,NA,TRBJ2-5,CASSPTGDRETQYF,TGTGCCAGCAGCCCGACAGGGGACCGAGAGACCCAGTACTTC
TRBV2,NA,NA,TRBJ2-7,CASRKIQGTYEQYF,TGTGCCAGCCGGAAAATCCAGGGAACCTACGAGCAGTACTTC
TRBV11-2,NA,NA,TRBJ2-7,CASSLVRASYEQYF,TGTGCCAGCAGCTTAGTGCGGGCCTCCTACGAGCAGTACTTC
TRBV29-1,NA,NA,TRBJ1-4,CSVAGWNEKLFF,TGCAGCGTTGCGGGATGGAATGAAAAACTGTTTTTT
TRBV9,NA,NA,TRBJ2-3,CASSVETGSTDTQYF,TGTGCCAGCAGCGTAGAAACGGGCAGCACAGATACGCAGTATTTT
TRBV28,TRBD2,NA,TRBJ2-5,CASNVVLAGVGETQYF,TGTGCCAGCAACGTCGTACTAGCGGGAGTTGGTGAGACCCAGTACTTC
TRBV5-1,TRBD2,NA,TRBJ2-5,CASSFTGGPGETQYF,TGCGCCAGCAGCTTTACGGGAGGGCCGGGAGAGACCCAGTACTTC
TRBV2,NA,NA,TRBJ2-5,CASSTGLGETQYF,TGTGCCAGCAGCACAGGGCTGGGCGAGACCCAGTACTTC
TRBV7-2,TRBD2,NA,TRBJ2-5,CASSPPGHRGGQYF,TGTGCCAGCAGCCCTCCGGGACACCGGGGGGGCCAGTACTTC
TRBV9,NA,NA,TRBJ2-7,CASSVAGTLGEQYF,TGTGCCAGCAGCGTAGCGGGCACCCTCGGGGAGCAGTACTTC
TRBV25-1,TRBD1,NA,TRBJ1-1,CASSRQGASFGTEAFF,TGTGCCAGCAGCAGACAGGGGGCGAGCTTCGGCACTGAAGCTTTCTTT
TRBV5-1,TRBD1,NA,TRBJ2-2,CASSQLDRGASGELFF,TGCGCCAGCAGCCAACTGGACAGGGGCGCGTCCGGGGAGCTGTTTTTT
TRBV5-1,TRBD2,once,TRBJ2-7,CASSDTSGSSHEQYF,TGCGCCAGCAGCGACACTAGCGGGAGCTCCCACGAGCAGTACTTC
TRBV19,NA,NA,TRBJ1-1,CASRQQVQGTEAFF,TGTGCCAGTAGACAACAAGTCCAGGGCACTGAAGCTTTCTTT
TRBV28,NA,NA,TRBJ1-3,CASSLLTSSGNTIYF,TGTGCCAGCAGTTTACTGACCTCCTCTGGAAACACCATATATTTT
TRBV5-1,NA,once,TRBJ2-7,CASSLGSFPPSLAFYEQYF,TGCGCCAGCAGCTTGGGGTCCTTTCCCCCCTCCCTCGCCTTTTACGAGCAGTACTTC
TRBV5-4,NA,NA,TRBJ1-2,CASSSGMGYGYTF,TGTGCCAGCAGCTCAGGGATGGGGTATGGCTACACCTTC
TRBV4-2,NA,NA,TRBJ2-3,CASSPGRGITDTQYF,TGTGCCAGCAGCCCGGGGAGGGGGATCACAGATACGCAGTATTTT
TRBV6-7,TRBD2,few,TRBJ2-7,CASSYCGRESVWEQYF,TGTGCCAGCAGTTACTGCGGGCGGGAGAGTGTCTGGGAGCAGTACTTC
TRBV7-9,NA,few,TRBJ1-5,CASSAQGNQPQHF,TGTGCCAGCAGCGCACAGGGAAATCAGCCCCAGCATTTT
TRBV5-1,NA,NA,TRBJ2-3,CASRGFFGTDTQYF,TGCGCCAGCAGGGGATTTTTCGGCACAGATACGCAGTATTTT
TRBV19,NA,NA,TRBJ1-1,CASSLVGTEAFF,TGTGCCAGTAGCCTAGTGGGAACTGAAGCTTTCTTT
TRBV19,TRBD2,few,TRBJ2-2,CASRKLAGLTNTGELFF,TGTGCCAGTAGAAAACTAGCGGGGCTAACGAACACCGGGGAGCTGTTTTTT
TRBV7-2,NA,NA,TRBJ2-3,CASSMGLRVDTQYF,TGTGCCAGCAGCATGGGACTTCGCGTAGATACGCAGTATTTT
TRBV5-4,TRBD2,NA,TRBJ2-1,CASSGGLAGLYNEQFF,TGTGCCAGCAGCGGGGGACTAGCGGGTCTATACAATGAGCAGTTCTTC
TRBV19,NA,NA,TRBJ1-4,CASTSLTEMFF,TGTGCCAGTACTTCTTTGACAGAGATGTTTTTT
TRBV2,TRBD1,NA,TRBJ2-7,CASSWDRGEDEQYF,TGTGCCAGCAGTTGGGACAGGGGCGAGGACGAGCAGTACTTC
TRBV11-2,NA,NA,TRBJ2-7,CASSLDTGEQYF,TGTGCCAGCAGCTTAGACACGGGGGAGCAGTACTTC
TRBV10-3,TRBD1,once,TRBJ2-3,CAIRGQGADTQYF,TGTGCCATCAGGGGACAGGGGGCCGATACGCAGTATTTT
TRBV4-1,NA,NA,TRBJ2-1,CASRTPGTVNNEQFF,TGCGCCAGCAGGACACCGGGGACGGTTAACAATGAGCAGTTCTTC
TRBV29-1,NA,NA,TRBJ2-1,CSVYGVPNEQFF,TGCAGCGTTTATGGGGTTCCGAATGAGCAGTTCTTC
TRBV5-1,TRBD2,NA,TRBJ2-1,CASSPGTSGNEQFF,TGCGCCAGCAGCCCCGGGACTAGTGGAAATGAGCAGTTCTTC
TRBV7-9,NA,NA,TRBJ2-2,CASSPGVWGELFF,TGTGCCAGCAGCCCCGGGGTCTGGGGGGAGCTGTTTTTT
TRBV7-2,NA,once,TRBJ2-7,CASSAGLKSGEQYF,TGTGCCAGCAGTGCTGGACTAAAATCGGGCGAGCAGTACTTC
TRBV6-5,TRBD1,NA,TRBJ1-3,CASSRTGGSGNTIYF,TGTGCCAGCAGTAGGACAGGGGGCTCTGGAAACACCATATATTTT
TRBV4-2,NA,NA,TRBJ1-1,CASSPPRAAGTEAFF,TGTGCCAGCAGCCCCCCGCGGGCCGCGGGCACTGAAGCTTTCTTT
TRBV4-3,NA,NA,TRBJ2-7,CASSRKRDSYEQYF,TGCGCCAGCAGCCGAAAACGGGACTCCTACGAGCAGTACTTC
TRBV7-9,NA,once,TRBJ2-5,CASSFMGAMEETQYF,TGTGCCAGCAGCTTTATGGGGGCGATGGAAGAGACCCAGTACTTC
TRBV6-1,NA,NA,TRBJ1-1,CASSRTSTEAFF,TGTGCCAGCAGCCGGACAAGCACTGAAGCTTTCTTT